A single sample gave rise to the 20 T cell receptor beta chains below, sequenced in a study of T cell responses to AZD1222 COVID-19 vaccine. This table comes from immunoSEQ multiplex PCR, and its TCRdb copy is limited to in-frame clones, with some not included. The repertoire holds around 150,000 clones, with about 93% as singletons. The specimen comprised peripheral blood, sampled on day 0 of AZD1222 vaccination. Source of these receptors: an adult in good health.

The chain employs TRBV19 and TRBJ1-6, with TRBD1 matching over 7 bases. Per the germline V gene, CDR1 is LNHDA and CDR2 is SQIVND (reference sequence). V trimming: 7 bases; J trimming: 0 bases; junction bases outside the gene matches: 6. This CDR3 spans 16 amino acids. The CDR3 protein is CASKTGPSSYNSPLHF. DNA for the CDR3: TGTGCCAGTAAGACAGGGCCCAGCTCCTATAATTCACCCCTCCACTTT.

The chain couples TRBV10-3 to TRBJ2-6; TRBD1 matches 10 bases. Germline CDR1 reads ENHRY; CDR2 reads SYGVKD. The CDR3 consists of 18 residues. Unmatched junction bases numbered 11, after V lost 5 bases and J lost 4 bases. The CDR3 DNA reads as TGTGCCATCAGTTTAAGTCCCGGGACAGGGGAAGGGGCCAACGTCCTGACTTTC. Its protein is CAISLSPGTGEGANVLTF.

J is TRBJ2-7 and V is TRBV5-1, with 8 bases that match TRBD2. The junction had 4 bases not matched to a gene; V was cut back by 0 bases and J by 5 bases. The CDR3 totals 14 residues. Looked up from germline, CDR1 is SGHRS and CDR2 is YFSETQ. The CDR3 protein is CASSLGGGLNEQYV. The CDR3 DNA sequence: TGCGCCAGCAGCTTGGGCGGGGGGCTAAACGAGCAGTACGTC.

The chain uses TRBV7-3 and TRBJ1-2; the D is unclear. Per germline, CDR1 SGHTA and CDR2 FQGTGA. Trimming cost V 3 bases and J 4 bases, with 12 bases left between them. The length of the CDR3 is 14 residues. CDR3 nucleotide sequence: TGTGCCAGCAGCTTCCAAGGCGGTGGCTATGGCTACACCTTC. It is translated as CASSFQGGGYGYTF.

This sequence joins TRBV18 and TRBJ1-1; D remains ambiguous. This CDR3 is built from 14 residues. The germline V and J ends were trimmed by 1 base and 2 bases, with 8 bases remaining between them. CDR1 is KGHSH and CDR2 is LQKENI in the germline V gene. In nucleotides, the CDR3 is TGTGCCAGCTCACCACGGCAGACTAACACTGAAGCTTTCTTT. Its protein product is CASSPRQTNTEAFF.

The chain joins TRBV24-1 to TRBJ1-5, with TRBD1 matching over 7 bases. The germline CDR1 and CDR2 sequences are KGHDR and SFDVKD. This CDR3 is 16 amino acids long. With 4 bases clipped from V and 3 bases from J, the junction kept 8 bases outside the gene matches. CDR3: CATSDDRVASNQPQHF. The CDR3 DNA is TGTGCCACCAGTGACGACAGGGTAGCCTCCAATCAGCCCCAGCATTTT.

The chain is built from TRBV19 and TRBJ2-1; 12 bases are a match to TRBD2. V lost 6 bases to trimming and J lost 5 bases; unmatched junction nucleotides: 5. Looked up from germline, CDR1 is LNHDA and CDR2 is SQIVND (reference sequence). The CDR3 consists of 15 residues. The CDR3 spells CASSLAGGANNEQFF. CDR3 bases: TGTGCCAGTAGCCTAGCGGGGGGGGCCAACAATGAGCAGTTCTTC.

The chain is built from TRBV7-2 and TRBJ2-2, with 7 positions matching TRBD2. CDR3 length: 14 amino acids. The V segment lost 3 bases and the J segment 7 bases; nucleotides outside the gene matches: 5. Germline V lookup: CDR1 SGHTA, CDR2 FQGNSA. The CDR3 DNA reads as TGTGCCAGCAGCTTTAGCGCGGGGGACGGGGAGCTGTTTTTT. Its translation: CASSFSAGDGELFF.

The CDR3 spells CATSDKTGNNEQFF. DNA of the CDR3: TGTGCCACCAGTGACAAGACAGGTAACAATGAGCAGTTCTTC. The chain employs TRBV24-1 and TRBJ2-1; maybe TRBD1 (6 bases). Between the trimmed V and J ends, which lost 4 bases and 5 bases, there was a span of 11 bases. The CDR3 runs 14 residues. Germline values: CDR1 KGHDR, CDR2 SFDVKD.

This clone was detected only once. The CDR3 reads CASRRTSGETQYF. As DNA, the CDR3 is TGTGCCAGCCGACGGACTAGCGGGGAGACCCAGTACTTC. The chain links TRBV2 to TRBJ2-5, with TRBD2 identical over 11 bases. CDR3 length: 13 residues. The germline V gene has CDR1 SNHLY and CDR2 FYNNEI. The junction had 4 bases not matched to a gene; V was cut back by 8 bases and J by 5 bases.

V and J are TRBV7-9 and TRBJ2-3; D tentatively fits TRBD1 or TRBD2 (5 bases each). This CDR3 region has 15 residues. CDR1 and CDR2 from the germline V gene are SEHNR and FQNEAQ (reference sequence). V shed 4 bases and J shed 2 bases, with 13 bases lying between them. CDR3 amino acids: CASSSVGVLTDTQYF. CDR3 nucleotide sequence: TGTGCCAGCAGCTCTGTGGGGGTACTCACAGATACGCAGTATTTT.

The rearrangement uses TRBV4-2 and TRBJ2-3; 15 nucleotides match TRBD2. The CDR3 is 17 amino acids. The V segment lost 5 bases and the J segment 0 bases; nucleotides outside the gene matches: 3. Germline V gene sequence: CDR1 LGHNA, CDR2 YNFKEQ. The CDR3 spells CASSGLAGGTSTDTQYF. In DNA form, the CDR3 reads TGTGCCAGCAGCGGACTAGCGGGGGGGACTAGCACAGATACGCAGTATTTT.

The rearrangement uses TRBV2 and TRBJ2-4; TRBD1 is a possible D gene (8 bases). The V end lost 6 bases, the J end lost 6 bases, and 18 bases lay between the germline ends. The CDR3 runs to 15 residues. Germline-derived CDR1 and CDR2 are SNHLY and FYNNEI. CDR3 protein: CASSLGQGGRNIQYF. The CDR3 DNA follows: TGTGCCAGCAGCCTCGGACAGGGAGGGAGAAACATTCAGTACTTC. Complete variable domain (other parts from reference TRBV2 and TRBJ2-4): EPEVTQTPSHQVTQMGQEVILRCVPISNHLYFYWYRQILGQKVEFLVSFYNNEISEKSEIFDDQFSVERPDGSNFTLKIRSTKLEDSAMYFCASSLGQGGRNIQYFGAGTRLSVL.

The rearrangement links TRBV10-1 to TRBJ2-5; the match to TRBD1 covers 9 bases. The J segment lost 5 bases and the V segment lost 5 bases, leaving 12 bases of the junction unmatched. The germline V gene has CDR1 WNHNN and CDR2 SYGVQD (reference sequence). The CDR3 is 16 residues long. The CDR3 DNA is TGCGCCAGCAGTCCCAGAATGACAGGGGGTAAGGAGACCCAGTACTTC. Translated, it gives CASSPRMTGGKETQYF.

The chain carries TRBV7-2 and TRBJ1-5; no reliable D call. CDR3 length: 16 amino acids. CDR1 SGHTA and CDR2 FQGNSA come from the germline V gene. V was trimmed by 5 bases and J by 3 bases, leaving 17 bases between them. This CDR3 is CASSAGLGFVNQPQHF. CDR3 coding DNA: TGTGCCAGCAGCGCGGGCCTGGGTTTTGTCAATCAGCCCCAGCATTTT.

The gene calls are TRBV7-2 and TRBJ1-6, with TRBD1 matching 7 bases. Losses at the gene ends were 8 bases for V and 4 bases for J; bases not matched to a gene: 2. There are 13 residues in the CDR3. Germline CDR1 and CDR2: SGHTA and FQGNSA. The CDR3 region is CASSGQYNSPLHF. CDR3 bases: TGTGCCAGCTCGGGACAGTATAATTCACCCCTCCACTTT.

The V and J genes are TRBV28 and TRBJ1-2; TRBD1 is a possible D gene (5 bases). Germline assignment: CDR1 MDHEN and CDR2 SYDVKM. The CDR3 length is 13 residues. Trimming stripped 4 bases from V and 4 bases from J, with 10 bases between. CDR3 in DNA: TGTGCCAGCAGTTGGCAGGGTGGCTATGGCTACACCTTC. As protein: CASSWQGGYGYTF.

This chain connects TRBV19 to TRBJ1-3; TRBD1 aligns across 8 bases. The CDR3 contains 18 residues. The germline V gene encodes CDR1 LNHDA and CDR2 SQIVND (reference sequence). The ends lost 7 bases at V and 3 bases at J; junction bases unmatched: 17. CDR3 DNA sequence: TGTGCCAGTACCTTCGAAGGACAGGGAGGATGGTATGGAAACACCATATATTTT. It yields the protein CASTFEGQGGWYGNTIYF.

The chain joins TRBV24-1 to TRBJ2-6; D is unclear. The length of the CDR3 is 13 residues. Between the trimmed V and J ends, which lost 6 bases and 2 bases, there was a span of 4 bases. The germline V gene has CDR1 KGHDR and CDR2 SFDVKD. CDR3 amino acids: CATSPAGANVLTF. CDR3 nucleotides: TGTGCCACCAGTCCAGCTGGGGCCAACGTCCTGACTTTC.

This chain connects TRBV4-1 to TRBJ2-1; TRBD2 is a possible D gene (5 bases). V gave up 0 bases and J gave up 1 base, with 7 bases separating them. CDR1 and CDR2 (germline): MGHRA, YSYEKL. The CDR3 covers 15 residues. The CDR3 loop is CASSQEERSYNEQFF. Here the CDR3 DNA reads TGCGCCAGCAGCCAAGAGGAGCGGTCCTACAATGAGCAGTTCTTC.